The source of this TCR beta chain is a study of blood T cell repertoires in COVID-19. Across the whole study: COVID-19 samples, acute and convalescent, were from the United States, Italy and Spain.

How the authors handled the data: Counts of nucleated cells, estimated from reference gene primer amplification, were obtained. This table comes from immunoSEQ multiplex PCR, and its TCRdb copy is limited to in-frame clones, with some not included. Clone size and V and J calls were adopted from that table, with D and trimming inferred from the DNA. The sample carries around 60,000 clones, 72% recorded once. The CDR3 runs to 16 residues. Germline-derived CDR1 and CDR2 are SGHDT and YYEEEE. V was shortened by 3 bases and J by 0 bases, with 13 bases between the two germline ends. The rearrangement uses TRBV5-6 and TRBJ1-3; the D is unclear. The sequenced sample consisted of peripheral blood. The source is a woman aged 70 to 79 with COVID-19, enrolled during active disease. DNA for the CDR3: TGTGCCAGCAGCTCCGTGGGCCGGATCTCTGGAAACACCATATATTTT. Amino acid sequence: CASSSVGRISGNTIYF.